This T cell receptor (beta chain) was recorded in a study of response to subunit inactivated influenza vaccine. General observations from the study: Authors suggested few new T cells are recruited by each seasonal influenza vaccination.

This clonotype was observed a few times. Its antigen is undetermined. MiXCR was run by TCRdb on the RT-PCR reads, yielding one entry per CDR3 protein. The profile shows 150,000 to 200,000 distinct CDR3 sequences, roughly a tenth of them singletons. Germline CDR1 is MNHEY and CDR2 is SVGEGT. The CDR3 length is 17 residues. Trimming cost V 3 bases and J 3 bases; bases outside gene matches: 14. Sequencing was performed on non-naive T cells sorted from PBMCs, taken roughly 6 weeks after vaccination. The chain employs TRBV6-2 or TRBV6-3 and TRBJ2-7, with 7 bases lining up with TRBD2. The source of this sequence is a man aged 50 to 60 who received an inactivated influenza vaccine. CDR3 DNA sequence: TGTGCCAGCAGTTATTCCGGACTAGTGGGGGTATACTACGAGCAGTACTTC. It codes for CASSYSGLVGVYYEQYF.